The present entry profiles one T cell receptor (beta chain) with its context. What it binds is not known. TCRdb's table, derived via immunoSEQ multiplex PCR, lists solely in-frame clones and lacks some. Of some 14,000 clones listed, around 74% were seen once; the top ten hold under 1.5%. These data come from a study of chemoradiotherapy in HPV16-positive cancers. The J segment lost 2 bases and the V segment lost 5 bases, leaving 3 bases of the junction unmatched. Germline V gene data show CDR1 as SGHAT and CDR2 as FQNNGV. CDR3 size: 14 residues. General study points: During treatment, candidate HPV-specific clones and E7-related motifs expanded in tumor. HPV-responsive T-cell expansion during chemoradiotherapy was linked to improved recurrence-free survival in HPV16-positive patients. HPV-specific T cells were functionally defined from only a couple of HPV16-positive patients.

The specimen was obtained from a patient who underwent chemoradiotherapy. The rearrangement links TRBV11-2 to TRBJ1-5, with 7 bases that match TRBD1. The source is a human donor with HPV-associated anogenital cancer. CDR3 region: CASSLDRGNQPQHF. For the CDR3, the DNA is TGTGCCAGCAGCCTTGACAGGGGCAATCAGCCCCAGCATTTT.